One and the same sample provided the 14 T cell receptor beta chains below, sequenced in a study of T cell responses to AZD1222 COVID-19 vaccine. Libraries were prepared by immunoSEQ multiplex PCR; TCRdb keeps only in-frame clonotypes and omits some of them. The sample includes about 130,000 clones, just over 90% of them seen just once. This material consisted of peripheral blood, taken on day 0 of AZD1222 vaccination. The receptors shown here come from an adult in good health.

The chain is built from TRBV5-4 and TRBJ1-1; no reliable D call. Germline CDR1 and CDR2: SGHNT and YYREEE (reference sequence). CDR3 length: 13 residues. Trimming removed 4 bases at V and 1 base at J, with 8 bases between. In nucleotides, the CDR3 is TGTGCCAGCAGCCCGGACCCGAACACTGAAGCTTTCTTT. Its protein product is CASSPDPNTEAFF.

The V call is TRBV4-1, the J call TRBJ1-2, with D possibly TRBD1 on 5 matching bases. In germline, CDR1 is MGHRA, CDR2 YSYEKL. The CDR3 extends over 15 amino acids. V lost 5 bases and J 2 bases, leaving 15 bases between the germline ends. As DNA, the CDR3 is TGCGCCAGCAGCTCGAGGTGGGGGACCAACTATGGCTACACCTTC. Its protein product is CASSSRWGTNYGYTF.

The DNA for the CDR3 is TGTGCCAGCAGCTTAGATCTAGCGGGGGGTACCTCCTACGAGCAGTACTTC. Translating gives CASSLDLAGGTSYEQYF. The chain employs TRBV7-2 and TRBJ2-7; 11 bases are a match to TRBD2. The CDR3 totals 17 residues. V trimming: 1 base; J trimming: 0 bases; junction bases outside the gene matches: 5. Looked up from germline, CDR1 is SGHTA and CDR2 is FQGNSA.

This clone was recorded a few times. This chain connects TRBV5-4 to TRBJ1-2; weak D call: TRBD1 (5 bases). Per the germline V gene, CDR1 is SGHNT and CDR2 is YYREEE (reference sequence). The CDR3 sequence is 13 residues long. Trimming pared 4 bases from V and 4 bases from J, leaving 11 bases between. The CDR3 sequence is CASSRDGIYGYTF. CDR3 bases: TGTGCCAGCAGCCGGGACGGTATCTATGGCTACACCTTC.

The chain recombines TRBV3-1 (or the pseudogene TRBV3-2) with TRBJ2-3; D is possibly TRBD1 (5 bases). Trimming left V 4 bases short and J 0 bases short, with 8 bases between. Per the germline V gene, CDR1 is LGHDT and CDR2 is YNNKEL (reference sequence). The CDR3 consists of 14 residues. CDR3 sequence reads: CASSPQGSTDTQYF. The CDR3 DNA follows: TGTGCCAGCAGCCCTCAGGGTAGCACAGATACGCAGTATTTT.

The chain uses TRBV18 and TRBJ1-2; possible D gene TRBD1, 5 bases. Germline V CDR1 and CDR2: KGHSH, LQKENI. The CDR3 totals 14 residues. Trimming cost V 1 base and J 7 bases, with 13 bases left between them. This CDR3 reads CASSPRAEGPGYTF. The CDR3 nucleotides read TGTGCCAGCTCACCACGGGCAGAGGGGCCTGGCTACACCTTC.

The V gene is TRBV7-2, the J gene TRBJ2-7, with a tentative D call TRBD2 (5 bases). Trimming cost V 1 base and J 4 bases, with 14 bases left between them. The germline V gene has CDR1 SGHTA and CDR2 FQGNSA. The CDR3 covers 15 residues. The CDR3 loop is CASSLGGPGIYEQYF. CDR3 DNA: TGTGCCAGCAGCTTAGGGGGTCCGGGGATTTACGAGCAGTACTTC.

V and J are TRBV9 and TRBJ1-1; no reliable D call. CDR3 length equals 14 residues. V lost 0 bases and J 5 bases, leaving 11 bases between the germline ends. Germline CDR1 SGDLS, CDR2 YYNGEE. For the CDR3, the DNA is TGTGCCAGCAGCGTAGGGAGCCAAACTACTGAAGCTTTCTTT. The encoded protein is CASSVGSQTTEAFF.

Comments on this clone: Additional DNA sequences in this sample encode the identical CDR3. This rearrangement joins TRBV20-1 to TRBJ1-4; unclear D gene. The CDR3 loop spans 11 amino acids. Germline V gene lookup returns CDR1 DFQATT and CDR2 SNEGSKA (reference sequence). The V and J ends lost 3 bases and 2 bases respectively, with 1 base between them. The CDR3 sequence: CSARTNEKLFF. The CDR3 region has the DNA TGCAGTGCTAGGACTAATGAAAAACTGTTTTTT.

The CDR3 nucleotides read TGCGCCAGCAGCCAGGCGGTTGACACGTACAGGGGCTATGGCTACACCTTC. It codes for CASSQAVDTYRGYGYTF. The rearrangement joins TRBV4-1 to TRBJ1-2, with 7 bases fitting TRBD1. V lost 3 bases to trimming and J lost 4 bases; unmatched junction nucleotides: 14. The CDR3 is 17 amino acids. Germline assignment: CDR1 MGHRA and CDR2 YSYEKL.

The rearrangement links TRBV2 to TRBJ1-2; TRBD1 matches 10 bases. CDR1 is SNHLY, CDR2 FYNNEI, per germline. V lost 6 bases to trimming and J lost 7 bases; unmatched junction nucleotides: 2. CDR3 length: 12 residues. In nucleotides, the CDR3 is TGTGCCAGCAGGGGACAGGGGAGTGGCTACACCTTC. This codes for CASRGQGSGYTF.

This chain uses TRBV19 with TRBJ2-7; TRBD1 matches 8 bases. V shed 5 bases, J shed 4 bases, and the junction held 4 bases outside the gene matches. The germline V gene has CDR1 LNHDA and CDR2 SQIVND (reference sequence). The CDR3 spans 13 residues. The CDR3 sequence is CASSAGGLYEQYF. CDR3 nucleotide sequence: TGTGCCAGTAGTGCAGGGGGCTTGTACGAGCAGTACTTC.

CDR3 DNA: TGCGCCAGCAGCTACGGACAGGGTAGTGACGAGCAGTACTTC. Protein product: CASSYGQGSDEQYF. The J gene is TRBJ2-7, the V gene TRBV5-1; TRBD1 aligns across 8 bases. The CDR3 runs to 14 residues. Germline CDR1 SGHRS, CDR2 YFSETQ. The V gene end was trimmed by 3 bases and the J gene end by 5 bases; junction bases not matched to a gene: 7.

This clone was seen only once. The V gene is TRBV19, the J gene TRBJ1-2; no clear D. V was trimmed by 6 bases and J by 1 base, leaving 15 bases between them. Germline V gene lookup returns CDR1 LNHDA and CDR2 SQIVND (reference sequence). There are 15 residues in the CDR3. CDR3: CASRRPDGSNYGYTF. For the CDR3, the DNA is TGTGCCAGTAGACGACCCGACGGTAGTAACTATGGCTACACCTTC. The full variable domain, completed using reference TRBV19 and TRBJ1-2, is DGGITQSPKYLFRKEGQNVTLSCEQNLNHDAMYWYRQDPGQGLRLIYYSQIVNDFQKGDIAEGYSVSREKKESFPLTVTSAQKNPTAFYLCASRRPDGSNYGYTFGSGTRLTVV.